This is a list of T cell receptor beta chains from one sample in a study of blood T cells in healthy people across ages. TCRdb fed the 5' RACE reads into MiXCR, producing one record per CDR3 protein. The repertoire holds about 1.7 million distinct CDR3 sequences, with roughly 27% as singletons. Sequencing was performed on blood. These receptors originate from a woman under 40 in good health. The CDR3 runs from the conserved cysteine through the conserved F or W. A D gene is named only where the DNA matches it firmly. Clone size is shown for a subset of rows, as once, few, many or a class of expanded clone.

abundance | j_gene | d_gene | v_gene | CDR3aa | CDR3nt
many | TRBJ2-5 | . | TRBV9 | CASSVASLDQETQYF | TGTGCCAGCAGCGTAGCCTCCCTAGACCAAGAGACCCAGTACTTC
many | TRBJ2-7 | TRBD2 | TRBV7-9 | CASSPQERGAYEQYF | TGTGCCAGCAGCCCTCAGGAGCGGGGGGCCTACGAGCAGTACTTC
. | TRBJ2-2 | . | TRBV12-3/TRBV12-4 | CASRPNANTGELFF | TGTGCCAGCAGACCGAACGCAAACACCGGGGAGCTGTTTTTT
few | TRBJ2-3 | . | TRBV29-1 | CSVDDTAISTDTQYF | TGCAGCGTGGACGATACAGCTATCAGCACAGATACGCAGTATTTT
. | TRBJ1-4 | . | TRBV2 | CASLQSPNEKLFF | TGTGCCAGCCTACAGTCGCCTAATGAAAAACTGTTTTTT
. | TRBJ1-5 | . | TRBV20-1 | CSARGIEYGNQPQHF | TGCAGTGCTAGGGGGATAGAATACGGCAATCAGCCCCAGCATTTT
few | TRBJ2-2 | . | TRBV5-1 | CASMEGAVTGELFF | TGCGCCAGCATGGAGGGAGCCGTCACCGGGGAGCTGTTTTTT
. | TRBJ2-1 | . | TRBV5-1 | CASSSVGSSNEQFF | TGCGCCAGCAGCTCTGTCGGGAGCTCCAATGAGCAGTTCTTC
. | TRBJ1-6 | TRBD1 | TRBV7-2 | CASSPPGDRGRSPLHF | TGTGCCAGCAGCCCGCCAGGGGACAGGGGACGATCACCCCTCCACTTT
. | TRBJ2-3 | TRBD2 | TRBV12-3/TRBV12-4 | CATLTGGIDTQYF | TGTGCCACTCTAACCGGGGGGATAGATACGCAGTATTTT
. | TRBJ2-6 | . | TRBV20-1 | CSAPTSSGANVLTF | TGCAGTGCCCCAACGAGCTCTGGGGCCAACGTCCTGACTTTC
. | TRBJ2-5 | TRBD2 | TRBV10-3 | CAIMGREWETQYF | TGTGCCATCATGGGGCGGGAGTGGGAGACCCAGTACTTC
. | TRBJ1-4 | . | TRBV5-1 | CASSSGGRDNEKLFF | TGCGCCAGCAGCTCGGGGGGCAGGGATAATGAAAAACTGTTTTTT
few | TRBJ1-5 | . | TRBV7-2 | CASSLVGSGSNQPQHF | TGTGCCAGCAGCTTAGTGGGATCGGGGAGCAATCAGCCCCAGCATTTT
many | TRBJ1-1 | . | TRBV12-3/TRBV12-4 | CASSLGRASEAFF | TGTGCCAGCAGTTTAGGGAGGGCTTCTGAAGCTTTCTTT